This record looks at one T cell receptor (beta chain) sequence and its context. The antigen is not known. This entry comes from a study of T-cell memory formation after mild COVID-19. Overall study results and limits: The main location of contracting CD4+ clones was CM and EM, and that of contracting CD8+ clones was EMRA. Some SARS-CoV-2-responding clones were already detected in memory before infection.

The germline gives CDR1 KGHSH, CDR2 LQKENI. V was pared by 2 bases and J by 0 bases, with 8 bases between. CDR3 size: 14 residues. 5'RACE primed from the constant segment yielded TCR alpha and TCR beta cDNA libraries bearing sample barcodes and UMIs. MiXCR, applied by TCRdb to the 5' RACE reads, yields one record per CDR3 protein. The data contain hundreds of thousands of distinct CDR3 sequences, less than 20% of them singletons. This clonotype was sampled from a man younger than 35 who had mild COVID-19 (a few samples of this study predate the infection). Cell type and time point are not known. The sequenced sample was PBMCs or a T cell subset sorted from them (not recorded which). The chain couples TRBV18 to TRBJ2-7; D is unclear. The CDR3 is CASSPGRSSYEQYF. The DNA for the CDR3 is TGTGCCAGCTCACCAGGGCGAAGCTCCTACGAGCAGTACTTC.